Each of the 32 T cell receptor beta chains below was sequenced from the same sample in a study of response to subunit inactivated influenza vaccine. Via MiXCR, TCRdb re-called the RT-PCR reads, giving one row per CDR3 protein. The sample yields 550,000 to 800,000 distinct CDR3 sequences, approximately 13% seen once. The sample was PBMCs from blood, taken approximately 15 days before vaccination. The receptors come from a man aged 50-60 years who received an inactivated influenza vaccine.

This clonotype was observed a few times. This chain links TRBV5-1 with TRBJ2-2; possible D gene TRBD1, 5 bases. CDR3 length: 15 residues. Germline-derived CDR1 and CDR2 are SGHRS and YFSETQ. V was clipped by 4 bases and J by 6 bases, with 16 bases between them. The DNA of the CDR3 is TGCGCCAGCAGCGGCAGGGTATTGGATTCCGGGGAGCTGTTTTTT. As protein: CASSGRVLDSGELFF.

This clonotype has just a few counts. The chain has TRBV6-2 or TRBV6-3 and TRBJ2-4; TRBD2 might be the D (5 bases). Germline V lookup: CDR1 MNHEY, CDR2 SVGEGT. The CDR3 loop spans 13 amino acids. V was trimmed by 5 bases and J by 7 bases, leaving 12 bases between them. The CDR3 bases are TGTGCCAGCAGTACCGGGGATGGGAACATTCAGTACTTC. As protein: CASSTGDGNIQYF.

This clonotype was seen only a few times. V gene TRBV7-3 combines with J gene TRBJ2-5; D gene uncertain. CDR1 and CDR2 (germline): SGHTA, FQGTGA. The germline V and J ends were trimmed by 4 bases and 7 bases, with 13 bases remaining between them. This CDR3 is 13 amino acids long. CDR3 nucleotides: TGTGCCAGCAGCTCCTCTGGCTGGATGACCCAGTACTTC. This gives the protein CASSSSGWMTQYF.

This chain connects TRBV6-5 to TRBJ2-7; D is uncertain. The germline V gene has CDR1 MNHEY and CDR2 SVGAGI. V was shortened by 0 bases and J by 0 bases, with 12 bases between the two germline ends. This CDR3 has 16 amino acids. DNA of the CDR3: TGTGCCAGCAGTTACTCGAACAGTCTCAGCTCCTACGAGCAGTACTTC. This sequence encodes CASSYSNSLSSYEQYF.

The rearrangement joins TRBV4-3 to TRBJ1-6; D call uncertain. Germline CDR1 and CDR2: LGHNA and YSLEER. The CDR3 extends over 12 amino acids. V was shortened by 0 bases and J by 10 bases, with 4 bases between the two germline ends. The CDR3 loop reads CASSQDGSPLHF. Here the CDR3 DNA reads TGCGCCAGCAGCCAAGACGGGTCACCCCTCCACTTT.

This clonotype was counted only a few times. This rearrangement joins TRBV29-1 to TRBJ1-2; D not certain. This CDR3 is 12 amino acids long. Germline CDR1 SQVTM, CDR2 ANQGSEA. V was shortened by 3 bases and J by 4 bases, with 9 bases between the two germline ends. In DNA form, the CDR3 reads TGCAGCGTTGAGTGGTCAGTCTATGGCTACACCTTC. It translates to CSVEWSVYGYTF.

This clonotype was seen repeatedly, ten times or more. CDR3 sequence: CASSQAGRNYGYTF. The CDR3 DNA reads as TGCGCCAGCAGCCAAGCGGGCAGGAACTATGGCTACACCTTC. The genes are TRBV4-1 and TRBJ1-2; D unclear. Germline V gene sequence: CDR1 MGHRA, CDR2 YSYEKL. The V end lost 1 base, the J end lost 2 bases, and 8 bases lay between the germline ends. The CDR3 is 14 residues long.

This clonotype has just a few counts. The V and J genes are TRBV2 and TRBJ2-7; TRBD2 matches at 7 bases. The trim removed 3 bases at V and 2 bases at J, leaving 4 bases unmatched. The CDR3 spans 14 residues. Germline V gene lookup returns CDR1 SNHLY and CDR2 FYNNEI. In nucleotides, the CDR3 is TGTGCCAGCAGTGAGGCTAGCGGTACCTACGAGCAGTACTTC. Translation gives CASSEASGTYEQYF.

The rearrangement links TRBV20-1 to TRBJ2-1, with TRBD2 matching 10 bases. Germline lookup yields CDR1 DFQATT and CDR2 SNEGSKA (reference sequence). The junction had 3 bases not matched to a gene; V was cut back by 4 bases and J by 3 bases. CDR3 size: 14 residues. The CDR3 DNA reads as TGCAGTGCTAAAGGGACTAGCGACTACAATGAGCAGTTCTTC. This translates into CSAKGTSDYNEQFF.

This clonotype was recorded a few times. The J gene is TRBJ1-1, the V gene TRBV21-1. TRBV21-1 is termed a pseudogene. The CDR3 runs 18 residues. The CDR3 is CASSMPSPIGVLNTEAFF. The CDR3 region has the DNA TGTGCCAGCAGCATGCCATCCCCGATTGGCGTTTTGAACACTGAAGCTTTCTTT.

V is TRBV30 and J is TRBJ2-7; no firm D call. Germline lookup yields CDR1 GTSNPN and CDR2 SVGIG (reference sequence). Trimming took off 6 bases at V and 0 bases at J, with 9 bases between the two ends. This CDR3 has 12 amino acids. The CDR3 spells CACRSYSYEQYF. Here the CDR3 DNA reads TGTGCCTGCCGCAGTTACTCCTACGAGCAGTACTTC.

The rearrangement uses TRBV11-2 and TRBJ2-7, with TRBD1 as a possible D gene (6 bases). The CDR3 spans 15 residues. The V end was cut by 3 bases, the J end by 1 base, with 13 bases between. CDR1 is SGHAT and CDR2 is FQNNGV in the germline V gene. The CDR3 region is CASSFNRDESYEQYF. The CDR3 coding sequence is TGTGCCAGCAGCTTCAACAGGGACGAATCCTACGAGCAGTACTTC.

This clonotype has a handful of counts. The chain links TRBV30 to TRBJ1-1, with unresolved D. Germline values: CDR1 GTSNPN, CDR2 SVGIG (reference sequence). The CDR3 has 14 residues. Trimming pared 2 bases from V and 4 bases from J, leaving 14 bases between. In DNA, the CDR3 is TGTGCCTGGAGTTTGGCCCCTTTGGTCACTGAAGCTTTCTTT. Protein: CAWSLAPLVTEAFF.

This clonotype has only a few counts. CDR3 region: CAISEGTGYGYTF. CDR3 coding DNA: TGTGCCATCAGTGAAGGGACGGGCTATGGCTACACCTTC. The chain joins TRBV10-3 to TRBJ1-2, with D tentatively TRBD1 (5 bases). This CDR3 comprises 13 residues. V was cut by 3 bases and J by 4 bases, with 9 bases left in between. Germline V lookup: CDR1 ENHRY, CDR2 SYGVKD.

This clonotype was seen a handful of times. The junction departs from the called germline gene at one end, perhaps through a read error. The rearrangement uses TRBV14 and TRBJ2-7; perhaps D is TRBD1 or TRBD2 (5 bases each). The V gene's germline CDR1 is SGHDN and CDR2 FVKESK. The CDR3 is 11 amino acids. CDR3 amino acids: CASSQGGTLVF. CDR3 DNA sequence: TGTGCCAGCAGCCAAGGAGGGACGCTGGTGTTC.

The J gene is TRBJ2-3, the V gene TRBV11-3, with a tentative D call TRBD2 (6 bases). This CDR3 is built from 12 residues. The germline gives CDR1 SGHNT, CDR2 YENEEA. The germline V and J ends were trimmed by 4 bases and 6 bases, with 8 bases remaining between them. CDR3 sequence: CASSYAGDTQYF. The CDR3 DNA reads TGTGCCAGCAGCTATGCGGGGGATACGCAGTATTTT.

This chain links TRBV4-1 with TRBJ2-2, with D hard to call. Germline V gives CDR1 MGHRA, CDR2 YSYEKL. The CDR3 covers 15 residues. Trimming cost V 6 bases and J 0 bases, with 11 bases left between them. The DNA of the CDR3 is TGCGCCAGCAGGGAAGAATTGACGAACACCGGGGAGCTGTTTTTT. It yields the protein CASREELTNTGELFF.

This clonotype appeared many times. As DNA, the CDR3 is TGTGCCAGCAGTTTCGGGGGGGGGAATGAGCAGTTCTTC. Encoded protein: CASSFGGGNEQFF. This sequence joins TRBV27 and TRBJ2-1, with TRBD2 matching 8 bases. The CDR3 sequence is 13 residues long. CDR1 is MNHEY, CDR2 SMNVEV, per germline (reference sequence). Losses at the gene ends were 3 bases for V and 7 bases for J; bases not matched to a gene: 2.

This chain uses TRBV20-1 with TRBJ1-2; D is undetermined. In germline, CDR1 is DFQATT, CDR2 SNEGSKA (reference sequence). This CDR3 has 10 residues. The V gene lost 3 bases and the J gene lost 5 bases, with 4 bases spanning the gap. The chain's CDR3 is CSASRYGYTF. For the CDR3, the DNA is TGCAGTGCTAGTCGGTATGGCTACACCTTC.

CDR3 sequence: CASSYEGQGIWETQYF. The CDR3 nucleotides are TGTGCCAGCAGCTACGAAGGACAGGGGATTTGGGAGACCCAGTACTTC. V is TRBV5-4 and J is TRBJ2-5, with 9 bases matching TRBD1. Germline values: CDR1 SGHNT, CDR2 YYREEE (reference sequence). V was pared by 3 bases and J by 5 bases, with 11 bases of the junction left unmatched. The CDR3 length is 16 residues.

This clonotype appeared a few times. This rearrangement joins TRBV10-3 to TRBJ2-3; the D gene is possibly TRBD2 (5 bases). This CDR3 region has 13 residues. Trimming took off 8 bases at V and 5 bases at J, with 14 bases between the two ends. Germline loops: CDR1 ENHRY, CDR2 SYGVKD. The CDR3 DNA sequence: TGTGCCATCGGGCCCTCGGGGTTAGATACGCAGTATTTT. This codes for CAIGPSGLDTQYF.

The rearrangement links TRBV20-1 to TRBJ1-2, with unresolved D. V was trimmed by 0 bases and J by 4 bases, leaving 12 bases between them. The CDR3 has 14 residues. The germline V gene has CDR1 DFQATT and CDR2 SNEGSKA (reference sequence). The CDR3, as DNA: TGCAGTGCTAGAGATAGCGCAAGACTCTATGGCTACACCTTC. Residues: CSARDSARLYGYTF.

The chain employs TRBV21-1 and TRBJ2-1; whether TRBD2, the table's D call, matches the DNA was not checked. TRBV21-1 is an annotated pseudogene. CDR3 length: 16 amino acids. The CDR3 DNA follows: TGTGCCAGCAGCAGAACTAGCGCGAGCTCCTACAATGAGCAGTTCTTC. Protein product: CASSRTSASSYNEQFF.

This clonotype has more than one count but fewer than ten. J is TRBJ2-1 and V is TRBV5-1; D not certain. CDR1 is SGHRS and CDR2 is YFSETQ in the germline V gene. Trimming pared 0 bases from V and 16 bases from J, leaving 17 bases between. This CDR3 has 13 residues. In DNA, the CDR3 is TGCGCCAGCAGCTTGGCCGGGTATTCCGCTCAATTCTTC. This translates into CASSLAGYSAQFF.

This clonotype was recorded a few times. This chain joins TRBV20-1 and TRBJ2-5, with TRBD2 matching 7 bases. The CDR3 is 14 residues long. Per germline, CDR1 DFQATT and CDR2 SNEGSKA (reference sequence). With 3 bases clipped from V and 5 bases from J, the junction kept 9 bases outside the gene matches. In DNA, the CDR3 is TGCAGTGCTAGCTTTGGAGCGGGATCGGAGACCCAGTACTTC. Translated, it gives CSASFGAGSETQYF.

This clonotype was observed a handful of times. Here the CDR3 reads CASLPRNTGELFF. CDR3 sequence (DNA): TGTGCCAGCCTCCCTCGGAACACCGGGGAGCTGTTTTTT. V is TRBV12-3 or TRBV12-4 and J is TRBJ2-2, with D uncertain. Deletions cut 8 bases from V and 1 base from J, with 8 bases between. CDR3 length equals 13 residues.

The chain combines TRBV5-1 with TRBJ2-3; 8 bases align to TRBD2. Germline lookup yields CDR1 SGHRS and CDR2 YFSETQ. The CDR3 totals 15 residues. The V and J ends lost 1 base and 1 base, in that order; junction bases with no gene match: 2. CDR3 coding DNA: TGCGCCAGCAGCTTGTGGCGGGGGGGCACAGATACGCAGTATTTT. Protein: CASSLWRGGTDTQYF. The variable domain in full, with the rest retrieved from reference TRBV5-1 and TRBJ2-3, is KAGVTQTPRYLIKTRGQQVTLSCSPISGHRSVSWYQQTPGQGLQFLFEYFSETQRNKGNFPGRFSGRQFSNSRSEMNVSTLELGDSALYLCASSLWRGGTDTQYFGPGTRLTVL.

The CDR3 here is CASSYRGKGTDTQYF. The DNA of the CDR3 is TGTGCCAGCAGTTACAGAGGGAAGGGCACAGATACGCAGTATTTT. The rearrangement links TRBV6-5 to TRBJ2-3; TRBD2 is a possible D gene (5 bases). The ends were cut back, 2 bases at V and 1 base at J, with 10 bases in the middle. The length of the CDR3 is 15 residues. The germline V gene encodes CDR1 MNHEY and CDR2 SVGAGI.

This clonotype was seen only a few times. J is TRBJ2-1 and V is TRBV4-1; no reliable D call. V lost 3 bases and J 7 bases, leaving 13 bases between the germline ends. Looked up from germline, CDR1 is MGHRA and CDR2 is YSYEKL. This CDR3 is 14 amino acids long. The CDR3 bases are TGCGCCAGCAGCCAGGTATTCTCTAAGAATGAGCAGTTCTTC. It yields the protein CASSQVFSKNEQFF.

This clonotype was seen a handful of times. J is TRBJ2-3 and V is TRBV19; TRBD2 matches 7 bases. Germline lookup yields CDR1 LNHDA and CDR2 SQIVND (reference sequence). This CDR3 is 14 amino acids long. V shed 3 bases and J 5 bases; nucleotides not matched to a gene: 5. CDR3: CASSIKRGEDTQYF. Here the CDR3 DNA reads TGTGCCAGTAGTATCAAGCGGGGAGAAGATACGCAGTATTTT. Together with reference TRBV19 and TRBJ2-3, the CDR3 gives the full variable domain: DGGITQSPKYLFRKEGQNVTLSCEQNLNHDAMYWYRQDPGQGLRLIYYSQIVNDFQKGDIAEGYSVSREKKESFPLTVTSAQKNPTAFYLCASSIKRGEDTQYFGPGTRLTVL.

In this sample, this clonotype turned up many times. J is TRBJ2-1 and V is TRBV12-3 or TRBV12-4; D is uncertain. Trimming removed 5 bases from V and 9 bases from J, with 8 bases in between. There are 11 residues in the CDR3. The CDR3 spells CASSALVEQFF. The CDR3 DNA sequence: TGTGCCAGCAGTGCCCTCGTTGAGCAGTTCTTC.

This clonotype turned up a few times. The V and J genes are TRBV20-1 and TRBJ1-5; 11 bases align to TRBD1. V dropped 5 bases and J dropped 0; count of bases not matched to a gene: 6. This CDR3 spans 16 amino acids. In germline, CDR1 is DFQATT, CDR2 SNEGSKA (reference sequence). In nucleotides, the CDR3 is TGCAGTGCTTCCGGGACAGGGGGATATAGCAATCAGCCCCAGCATTTT. Translation gives CSASGTGGYSNQPQHF.